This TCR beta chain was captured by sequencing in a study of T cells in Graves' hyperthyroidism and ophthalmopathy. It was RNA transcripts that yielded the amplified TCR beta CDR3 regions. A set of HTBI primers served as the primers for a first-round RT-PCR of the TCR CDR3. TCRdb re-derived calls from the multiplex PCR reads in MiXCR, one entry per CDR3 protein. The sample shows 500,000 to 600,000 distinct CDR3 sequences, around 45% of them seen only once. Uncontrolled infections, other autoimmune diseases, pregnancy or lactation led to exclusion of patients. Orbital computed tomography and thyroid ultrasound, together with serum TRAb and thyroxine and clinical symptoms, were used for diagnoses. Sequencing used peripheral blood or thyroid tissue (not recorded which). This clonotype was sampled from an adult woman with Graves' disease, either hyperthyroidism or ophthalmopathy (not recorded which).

The CDR3 here is CSASGLAGTDTQYF. The CDR3, as DNA: TGCAGTGCTTCAGGACTAGCGGGGACAGATACGCAGTATTTT. This sequence joins TRBV20-1 and TRBJ2-3; 12 bases map to TRBD2. After removal of 5 bases from V and 3 bases from J, the junction contained 3 bases not matched to a gene. The CDR3 contains 14 residues. CDR1 DFQATT and CDR2 SNEGSKA come from the germline V gene (reference sequence).